The sequence of this T cell receptor (beta chain) was determined in a study of T cell responses to AZD1222 COVID-19 vaccine. Study results and limitations: Repertoire samples came only from after the peak T cell response.

Clones were sequenced by immunoSEQ multiplex PCR, and TCRdb holds only the in-frame ones, with some missing. The top ten hold less than 4% of the sample, which has fewer than 150,000 clones, around nine tenths seen once. Trimming took off 5 bases at V and 3 bases at J, with 14 bases between the two ends. Germline V gene sequence: CDR1 SGHVS, CDR2 FQNEAQ. The CDR3 length is 15 residues. This clone has just one count. The antigen remains undetermined. Combined were second doses at about 4 or about 12 weeks. Sequenced material: peripheral blood, taken 28 days after the second AZD1222 dose. The genes are TRBV7-8 and TRBJ2-1; the D is unclear. This receptor was taken from an adult who received the AZD1222 COVID-19 vaccine. CDR3 sequence (DNA): TGTGCCAGCAGCATACTCCTGTCGAGCTACAATGAGCAGTTCTTC. Residues: CASSILLSSYNEQFF.